These 13 T cell receptor beta chains were all obtained from the same sample, sequenced in a study of T cell repertoires in cytomegalovirus infection. TCRdb re-derived calls from the reads in MiXCR, one entry per CDR3 protein. The sample shows about 230,000 distinct CDR3 sequences, 6% to 8% of them seen only once. The sample taken for sequencing was PBMCs. The receptors come from a human donor in good health (CMV status not recorded). Some clones in this sample may be carry-over from other donors' samples.

This clonotype was observed many times. The V call is TRBV19, the J call TRBJ2-3; 11 bases map to TRBD2. This CDR3 is 20 amino acids long. CDR1 and CDR2 from the germline V gene are LNHDA and SQIVND (reference sequence). With 5 bases clipped from V and 3 bases from J, the junction kept 19 bases outside the gene matches. This chain's CDR3 is CASSSRRPSGGPKGTDTQYF. In DNA form, the CDR3 reads TGTGCCAGTAGTTCCCGGCGGCCTAGCGGGGGGCCTAAAGGAACAGATACGCAGTATTTT.

The sample holds many counts of this clonotype. The rearrangement joins TRBV20-1 to TRBJ2-1; 13 bases line up with TRBD2. The CDR3 length is 14 residues. Germline V gives CDR1 DFQATT, CDR2 SNEGSKA (reference sequence). Losses at the gene ends were 6 bases for V and 6 bases for J; bases not matched to a gene: 5. CDR3 DNA sequence: TGCAGTGCCTACGGACTAGCGGGGGCCAATGAGCAGTTCTTC. This gives the protein CSAYGLAGANEQFF.

This chain links TRBV6-5 with TRBJ2-1; TRBD2 agrees at 14 bases. Unmatched junction bases numbered 4, after V lost 5 bases and J lost 7 bases. This CDR3 region has 15 residues. Looked up from germline, CDR1 is MNHEY and CDR2 is SVGAGI. CDR3 protein: CASSPTSGGENEQFF. The DNA of the CDR3 is TGTGCCAGCAGTCCGACTAGCGGGGGGGAAAATGAGCAGTTCTTC.

The sample holds many counts of this clonotype. The chain is built from TRBV4-3 and TRBJ2-3; D is ambiguous. This CDR3 has 13 residues. V was pared by 6 bases and J by 6 bases, with 13 bases between. CDR1 LGHNA and CDR2 YSLEER come from the germline V gene. The CDR3 region has the DNA TGCGCCAGCAGTCCTAACCCGACGGATACGCAGTATTTT. This gives the protein CASSPNPTDTQYF.

The genes are TRBV4-3 and TRBJ2-6; 9 bases map to TRBD1. From germline, CDR1 is LGHNA and CDR2 YSLEER. This CDR3 region has 21 residues. The V gene end was trimmed by 0 bases and the J gene end by 0 bases; junction bases not matched to a gene: 12. CDR3 nucleotides: TGCGCCAGCAGCCAAGATTGGGGGACAGGGAATTTATTCTCTGGGGCCAACGTCCTGACTTTC. Protein: CASSQDWGTGNLFSGANVLTF.

The chain has TRBV11-2 and TRBJ2-7; D gene uncertain. The V gene lost 4 bases and the J gene lost 3 bases, with 28 bases spanning the gap. CDR1 and CDR2 (germline): SGHAT, FQNNGV. There are 19 residues in the CDR3. CDR3 loop: CASSYGDTATLTIGYEQYF. As DNA, the CDR3 is TGTGCCAGCAGCTACGGCGATACCGCGACACTCACAATCGGCTACGAGCAGTACTTC.

This sequence joins TRBV30 and TRBJ2-7; TRBD1 is a possible D gene (6 bases). Germline-derived CDR1 and CDR2 are GTSNPN and SVGIG (reference sequence). The CDR3 length is 15 residues. V was trimmed by 2 bases and J by 7 bases, leaving 21 bases between them. CDR3 nucleotides: TGTGCCTGGAGTAAAATGTCGTGGGGGCCGGGGGAGCAGTACTTC. It yields the protein CAWSKMSWGPGEQYF.

This clonotype was found many times. J is TRBJ2-5 and V is TRBV28; D is undetermined. Trimming removed 2 bases from V and 4 bases from J, with 20 bases in between. CDR1 MDHEN and CDR2 SYDVKM come from the germline V gene. This CDR3 has 17 amino acids. The CDR3 bases are TGTGCCAGCAGTTTAGGGATGCCTACGCCCTCCAGAGAGACCCAGTACTTC. It specifies CASSLGMPTPSRETQYF.

This clonotype was observed at least ten times. This chain links TRBV7-2 with TRBJ2-3; D not resolved. Trimming pared 1 base from V and 6 bases from J, leaving 11 bases between. Germline CDR1 is SGHTA and CDR2 is FQGNSA. This CDR3 has 14 residues. The CDR3 region has the DNA TGTGCCAGCAGCTTAGTTAATCTGCTGGATACGCAGTATTTT. Protein sequence: CASSLVNLLDTQYF.

This clonotype was seen many times. V gene TRBV19 combines with J gene TRBJ1-5; D is perhaps TRBD1 (5 bases). V lost 7 bases to trimming and J lost 1 base, with 17 bases between them. Germline CDR1 LNHDA, CDR2 SQIVND (reference sequence). The CDR3 has 16 residues. This chain's CDR3 is CASIPGVGDSNQPQHF. The DNA of the CDR3 is TGTGCCAGTATCCCGGGGGTCGGGGACAGCAATCAGCCCCAGCATTTT.

The chain joins TRBV9 to TRBJ2-1; 9 nucleotides match TRBD1. V was clipped by 1 base and J by 3 bases; unmatched bases: 2. Looked up from germline, CDR1 is SGDLS and CDR2 is YYNGEE. The CDR3 is made up of 15 amino acids. The CDR3, as DNA: TGTGCCAGCAGCGTAAGGGGACAGGGCTACAATGAGCAGTTCTTC. Residues: CASSVRGQGYNEQFF.

This clonotype was seen repeatedly, ten times or more. This sequence joins TRBV7-2 and TRBJ2-7; D ambiguous. Germline assignment: CDR1 SGHTA and CDR2 FQGNSA. V was cut by 2 bases and J by 3 bases, with 20 bases left in between. This CDR3 spans 17 amino acids. The CDR3 DNA is TGTGCCAGCAGCTTATATCCGGCGACTGGACGCATCTACGAGCAGTACTTC. This encodes CASSLYPATGRIYEQYF.

Many counts were recorded for this clonotype. The chain employs TRBV5-5 and TRBJ1-2; D gene uncertain. Trimming removed 4 bases at V and 0 bases at J, with 10 bases between. The CDR3 is made up of 14 amino acids. Germline V gives CDR1 SGHKS, CDR2 YYEKEE (reference sequence). The CDR3 coding sequence is TGTGCCAGCAGCGTGAACAGAGCTAACTATGGCTACACCTTC. Translation gives CASSVNRANYGYTF.